A selection of T cell receptor beta chains follows, all from one sample in a study of human T cells and chemical hapten exposure. TCRdb recomputed calls from the RACE reads with MiXCR, one row per CDR3 protein. This sample has under 200,000 distinct CDR3 sequences, with nearly 30% found just once. Sample: whole blood, taken in connection with sensitization to the hapten diphenylcyclopropenone (DPC). Source of these receptors: a woman in her 30s with alopecia areata. Some clones in this sample may be carry-over from other donors' samples. Each CDR3 is given with its conserved first and last residue. D genes are given only for firm matches. Rows may omit the clone size; those that give it use once, few, many or a size class.

V	size	J	D	CDR3	DNA
TRBV2	few	TRBJ1-5	TRBD1	CASWTGQSNQPQHF	TGTGCCAGTTGGACAGGGCAAAGCAATCAGCCCCAGCATTTT
TRBV29-1	NA	TRBJ1-2	TRBD1	CSVDATGGLIYGYTF	TGCAGCGTTGACGCGACAGGGGGGCTTATCTATGGCTACACCTTC
TRBV5-1	NA	TRBJ2-3	TRBD2	CASSRRGGLEDTQYF	TGCGCCAGCAGCCGACGGGGGGGCCTGGAAGATACGCAGTATTTT
TRBV5-1	NA	TRBJ1-1	TRBD1	CASSLGIGTGDQAFF	TGCGCCAGCAGCTTGGGCATCGGGACAGGGGATCAAGCTTTCTTT
TRBV5-1	NA	TRBJ2-3	TRBD1	CASSRDRDTDTQYF	TGCGCCAGCAGCCGGGACAGGGACACAGATACGCAGTATTTT
TRBV5-6	NA	TRBJ1-2	NA	CASSDGQNYGYTF	TGTGCCAGCAGCGACGGACAGAACTATGGCTACACCTTC
TRBV30	NA	TRBJ1-1	NA	CAWSKGVRTEAFF	TGTGCCTGGAGTAAGGGTGTCCGCACTGAAGCTTTCTTT
TRBV29-1	many	TRBJ1-1	TRBD1	CSVDREGGTEAFF	TGCAGCGTAGACAGGGAGGGGGGTACTGAAGCTTTCTTT
TRBV4-1	NA	TRBJ2-1	NA	CASSQAGITHGEQFF	TGCGCCAGCAGCCAAGCTGGAATCACGCACGGTGAGCAGTTCTTC
TRBV2	NA	TRBJ2-3	TRBD2	CASQKSYAGATDTQYF	TGTGCCAGCCAAAAATCCTATGCGGGAGCCACAGATACGCAGTATTTT
TRBV12-3/TRBV12-4	NA	TRBJ2-3	TRBD2	CASSPDSRTSLFPDTQYF	TGTGCCAGCAGCCCAGACAGCCGGACTAGCCTCTTTCCAGATACGCAGTATTTT
TRBV4-2	few	TRBJ1-1	NA	CASSQRPKGMNTEAFF	TGTGCCAGCAGCCAAAGACCGAAAGGGATGAACACTGAAGCTTTCTTT
TRBV6-1	NA	TRBJ1-1	NA	CASRGAAVNTEAFF	TGTGCCAGCAGGGGGGCGGCAGTGAACACTGAAGCTTTCTTT
TRBV6-1	NA	TRBJ2-6	NA	CASSEFGANVLTF	TGTGCCAGCAGTGAATTTGGGGCCAACGTCCTGACTTTC
TRBV18	NA	TRBJ2-1	TRBD2	CASSPPAGGAHNEQFF	TGTGCCAGCTCACCACCGGCGGGGGGCGCCCACAATGAGCAGTTCTTC
TRBV29-1	NA	TRBJ2-3	NA	CSGTSTDTQYF	TGCAGCGGCACTTCGACAGATACGCAGTATTTT
TRBV7-6	NA	TRBJ2-1	NA	CASSYGSPSSYNEQFF	TGTGCCAGCAGCTACGGCTCCCCCAGCTCCTACAATGAGCAGTTCTTC
TRBV6-1	NA	TRBJ2-5	NA	CASNRQEAGTQYF	TGTGCCAGCAATCGACAGGAAGCGGGGACCCAGTACTTC
TRBV10-3	few	TRBJ2-7	NA	CAISEAYEQYF	TGTGCCATCAGTGAGGCATACGAGCAGTACTTC
TRBV20-1	once	TRBJ2-1	NA	CSASPPVSYNEQFF	TGCAGTGCTAGCCCCCCGGTCTCCTACAATGAGCAGTTCTTC
TRBV28	few	TRBJ1-4	TRBD1	CASSPRTGIHEKLFF	TGTGCCAGCAGTCCGAGGACAGGGATCCATGAAAAACTGTTTTTT